These 9 T cell receptor beta chains originate from one sample sequenced in a study of blood T cell repertoires in COVID-19. Clones were sequenced by immunoSEQ multiplex PCR, and TCRdb holds only the in-frame ones, with some missing. The repertoire holds tens of thousands of clones, around 90% seen once, with 1% to 1.5% in the top ten. Source material: peripheral blood. These receptors originate from a woman aged 40 to 55 with acute or convalescent COVID-19.

This chain connects TRBV5-6 to TRBJ1-2; 8 nucleotides match TRBD1. The CDR3 totals 15 residues. Germline trimming cut 4 bases from V and 4 bases from J; bases unmatched to any gene: 9. Per germline, CDR1 SGHDT and CDR2 YYEEEE. CDR3 residues: CASSRDRRSPYGYTF. The CDR3, as DNA: TGTGCCAGCAGCCGGGACAGGAGGAGTCCCTATGGCTACACCTTC.

The J gene is TRBJ1-1, the V gene TRBV3-1 (or the pseudogene TRBV3-2); D ambiguous. CDR1 and CDR2 from the germline V gene are LGHDT and YNNKEL (reference sequence). This CDR3 has 12 residues. Deletions cut 1 base from V and 7 bases from J, with 7 bases between. The CDR3 is CASSQGPGEAFF. CDR3 nucleotide sequence: TGTGCCAGCAGCCAAGGTCCCGGTGAAGCTTTCTTT.

The J gene is TRBJ2-4, the V gene TRBV3-1 (or the pseudogene TRBV3-2), with D possibly matching TRBD1 (5 bases). This CDR3 has 13 residues. The germline V gene has CDR1 LGHDT and CDR2 YNNKEL (reference sequence). Trimming stripped 4 bases from V and 4 bases from J, with 8 bases between. The CDR3 spells CASSPRQKNIQYF. The CDR3 DNA is TGTGCCAGCAGCCCTCGACAGAAAAACATTCAGTACTTC.

The genes are TRBV5-1 and TRBJ1-2; maybe TRBD1 (6 bases). V lost 4 bases to trimming and J lost 0 bases, with 16 bases between them. Germline lookup yields CDR1 SGHRS and CDR2 YFSETQ. The CDR3 extends over 16 amino acids. This CDR3 is CASSIDRDKPNYGYTF. In DNA form, the CDR3 reads TGCGCCAGCAGCATAGACCGGGACAAACCTAACTATGGCTACACCTTC. The variable domain in full, completed from reference TRBV5-1 and TRBJ1-2, reads KAGVTQTPRYLIKTRGQQVTLSCSPISGHRSVSWYQQTPGQGLQFLFEYFSETQRNKGNFPGRFSGRQFSNSRSEMNVSTLELGDSALYLCASSIDRDKPNYGYTFGSGTRLTVV.

The chain carries TRBV28 and TRBJ1-1; D remains ambiguous. The CDR3 extends over 12 amino acids. CDR1 is MDHEN and CDR2 is SYDVKM in the germline V gene. V was pared by 6 bases and J by 1 base, with 6 bases between. CDR3 residues: CASSLQNTEAFF. The CDR3 DNA sequence: TGTGCCAGCAGCTTACAGAACACTGAAGCTTTCTTT.

V usage is TRBV6-6 and J usage is TRBJ2-7; TRBD1 matches 9 bases. The CDR3 contains 13 residues. Germline V gene sequence: CDR1 MNHNY, CDR2 SVGAGI (reference sequence). V shed 8 bases and J 3 bases; nucleotides not matched to a gene: 5. Written as DNA, the CDR3 is TGTGCCAGCGTTGTGGGACAGGGCTACGAGCAGTACTTC. It yields the protein CASVVGQGYEQYF.

The rearrangement joins TRBV19 to TRBJ2-5, with TRBD2 identical over 9 bases. The CDR3 runs to 14 residues. Germline V gene data show CDR1 as LNHDA and CDR2 as SQIVND (reference sequence). Trimming cost V 1 base and J 3 bases; bases outside gene matches: 0. For the CDR3, the DNA is TGTGCCAGTAGTATAGGCGGGGGGGAAGAGACCCAGTACTTC. This encodes CASSIGGGEETQYF.

This rearrangement joins TRBV15 to TRBJ2-3; TRBD2 aligns across 9 bases. The CDR3 consists of 17 residues. Per germline, CDR1 LNHNV and CDR2 YYDKDF (reference sequence). The junction had 9 bases not matched to a gene; V was cut back by 1 base and J by 4 bases. CDR3 sequence reads: CATSRALAGQGADTQYF. The CDR3 DNA follows: TGTGCCACCAGCAGAGCCCTAGCGGGGCAAGGGGCAGATACGCAGTATTTT.

The J gene is TRBJ2-2, the V gene TRBV18, with 9 bases identical to TRBD2. The CDR3 sequence is 21 residues long. CDR1 KGHSH and CDR2 LQKENI come from the germline V gene. The V segment lost 1 base and the J segment 0 bases; nucleotides outside the gene matches: 15. Here the CDR3 DNA reads TGTGCCAGCTCACCACTAGTTCAAGTTGTAGCGGGGGCCTCGAACACCGGGGAGCTGTTTTTT. It encodes CASSPLVQVVAGASNTGELFF.